The clone carrying this T cell receptor beta chain showed up many times. Antigen: not known. This specimen comes from a study of prognosis after radiotherapy for stage I lung cancer. About the study: Stereotactic body radiotherapy was given without concurrent therapy in all patients.

The V end was cut by 10 bases, the J end by 0 bases, with 18 bases between. The CDR3 is 16 residues long. Starting from genomic DNA, TCR beta CDR3 was amplified through two-round multiplex PCR. Specific primers for each TRBV and TRBJ gene were what first-round PCR used. TCRdb called the multiplex PCR reads again in MiXCR, with one record for every CDR3 protein. Of roughly 26,000 distinct CDR3 sequences listed, around 30% are singletons. The study, taken as a whole, reports: Reduced Shannon entropy following stereotactic body radiation therapy was recorded in patients who developed distant metastases.

The sample consisted of PBMCs, taken before or after stereotactic body radiation therapy (not recorded which). The chain couples TRBV12-3 or TRBV12-4 to TRBJ1-4; no firm D call. The receptor was derived from a donor over 45 with non-small cell lung cancer. The CDR3 loop is CATAVDFGPTNEKLFF. CDR3 sequence (DNA): TGTGCCACAGCCGTTGATTTCGGACCAACTAATGAAAAACTGTTTTTT.